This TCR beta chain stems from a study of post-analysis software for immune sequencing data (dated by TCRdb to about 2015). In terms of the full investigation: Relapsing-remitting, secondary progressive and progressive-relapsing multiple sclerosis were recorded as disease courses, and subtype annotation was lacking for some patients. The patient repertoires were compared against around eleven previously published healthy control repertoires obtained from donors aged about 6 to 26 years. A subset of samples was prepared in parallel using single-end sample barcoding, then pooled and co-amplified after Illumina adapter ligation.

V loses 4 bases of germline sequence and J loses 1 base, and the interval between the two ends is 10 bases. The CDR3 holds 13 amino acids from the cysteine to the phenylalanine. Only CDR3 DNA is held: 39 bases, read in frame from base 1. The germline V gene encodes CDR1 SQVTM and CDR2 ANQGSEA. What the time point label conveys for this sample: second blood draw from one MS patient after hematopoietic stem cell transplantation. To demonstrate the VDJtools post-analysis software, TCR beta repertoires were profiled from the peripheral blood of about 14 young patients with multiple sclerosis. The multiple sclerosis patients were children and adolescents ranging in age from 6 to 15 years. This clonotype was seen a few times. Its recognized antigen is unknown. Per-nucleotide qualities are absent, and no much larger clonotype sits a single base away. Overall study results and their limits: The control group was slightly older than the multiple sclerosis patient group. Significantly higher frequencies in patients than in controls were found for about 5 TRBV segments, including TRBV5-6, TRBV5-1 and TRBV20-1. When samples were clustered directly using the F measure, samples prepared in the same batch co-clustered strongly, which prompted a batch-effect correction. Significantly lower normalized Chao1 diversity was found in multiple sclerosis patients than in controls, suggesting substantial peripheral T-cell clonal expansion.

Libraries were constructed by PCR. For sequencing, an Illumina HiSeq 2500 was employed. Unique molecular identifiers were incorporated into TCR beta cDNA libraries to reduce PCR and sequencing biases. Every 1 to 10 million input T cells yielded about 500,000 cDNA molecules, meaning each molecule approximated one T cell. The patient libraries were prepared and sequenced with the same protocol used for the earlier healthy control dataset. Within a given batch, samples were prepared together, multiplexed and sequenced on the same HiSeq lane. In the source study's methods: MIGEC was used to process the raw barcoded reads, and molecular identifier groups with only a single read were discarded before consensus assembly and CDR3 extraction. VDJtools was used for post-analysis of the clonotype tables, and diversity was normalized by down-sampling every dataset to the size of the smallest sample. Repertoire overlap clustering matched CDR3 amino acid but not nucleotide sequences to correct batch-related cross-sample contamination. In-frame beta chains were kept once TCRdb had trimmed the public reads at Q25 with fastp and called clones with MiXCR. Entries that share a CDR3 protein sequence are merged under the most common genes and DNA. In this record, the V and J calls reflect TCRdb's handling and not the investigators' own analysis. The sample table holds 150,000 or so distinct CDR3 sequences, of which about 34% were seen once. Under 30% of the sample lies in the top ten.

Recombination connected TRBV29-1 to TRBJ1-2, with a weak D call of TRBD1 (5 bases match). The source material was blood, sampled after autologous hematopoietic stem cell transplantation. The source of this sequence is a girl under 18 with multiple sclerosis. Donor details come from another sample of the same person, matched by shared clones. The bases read TGCAGCGTTGGGGACGGTCGTAACTATGGCTACACCTTC. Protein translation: CSVGDGRNYGYTF.